The 15 T cell receptor beta chains listed next were all sequenced from one sample in a study of blood T cell repertoires in COVID-19. Assay: immunoSEQ multiplex PCR; the TCRdb copy retains only in-frame clones and omits some. Among 95,000 to 150,000 clones listed, about nine tenths were seen once. The sequenced sample consisted of peripheral blood. The receptors shown here come from a man between 40 and 49 years old with acute or convalescent COVID-19.

The V gene is TRBV19, the J gene TRBJ1-1, with TRBD1 identical over 9 bases. The CDR3 is made up of 15 amino acids. The germline gives CDR1 LNHDA, CDR2 SQIVND (reference sequence). V gave up 4 bases and J gave up 5 bases; unmatched junction bases: 8. As DNA, the CDR3 is TGTGCCAGTAGTAGCACAGGGGGCCTGGGGACTGAAGCTTTCTTT. Translated: CASSSTGGLGTEAFF. The whole variable domain, remainder taken from reference TRBV19 and TRBJ1-1, is DGGITQSPKYLFRKEGQNVTLSCEQNLNHDAMYWYRQDPGQGLRLIYYSQIVNDFQKGDIAEGYSVSREKKESFPLTVTSAQKNPTAFYLCASSSTGGLGTEAFFGQGTRLTVV.

The chain carries TRBV19 and TRBJ2-3, with D maybe TRBD2 (5 bases). V gave up 3 bases and J gave up 4 bases, with 17 bases separating them. The germline gives CDR1 LNHDA, CDR2 SQIVND (reference sequence). CDR3 length: 16 residues. CDR3 nucleotide sequence: TGTGCCAGTAGTATTAGTGGGGAAGGAGGACCAGATACGCAGTATTTT. Translated: CASSISGEGGPDTQYF. The full variable domain, its missing parts supplied by reference TRBV19 and TRBJ2-3, is DGGITQSPKYLFRKEGQNVTLSCEQNLNHDAMYWYRQDPGQGLRLIYYSQIVNDFQKGDIAEGYSVSREKKESFPLTVTSAQKNPTAFYLCASSISGEGGPDTQYFGPGTRLTVL.

The chain couples TRBV7-2 to TRBJ2-1, with TRBD2 matching 10 bases. The CDR3 consists of 16 residues. CDR1 is SGHTA, CDR2 FQGNSA, per germline. V lost 1 base to trimming and J lost 1 base; unmatched junction nucleotides: 1. CDR3 loop: CASSLVAGGSYNEQFF. The DNA of the CDR3 is TGTGCCAGCAGCTTAGTAGCGGGGGGTTCCTACAATGAGCAGTTCTTC. The variable domain in full, completed from reference TRBV7-2 and TRBJ2-1, reads GAGVSQSPSNKVTEKGKDVELRCDPISGHTALYWYRQSLGQGLEFLIYFQGNSAPDKSGLPSDRFSAERTGGSVSTLTIQRTQQEDSAVYLCASSLVAGGSYNEQFFGPGTRLTVL.

CDR3 sequence: CASSLGGYAYGYTF. The CDR3, as DNA: TGTGCCAGCAGCTTAGGGGGCTACGCCTATGGCTACACCTTC. The chain links TRBV7-2 to TRBJ1-2; D might be TRBD1 (5 bases). Per germline, CDR1 SGHTA and CDR2 FQGNSA. The CDR3 is 14 residues long. The V and J ends lost 1 base and 4 bases respectively, with 10 bases between them.

The chain employs TRBV2 and TRBJ2-7; the D gene is possibly TRBD1 (6 bases). With 7 bases removed from V and 2 bases from J, the gap between germline ends came to 15 bases. The CDR3 runs to 14 residues. CDR1 and CDR2 from the germline V gene are SNHLY and FYNNEI. The CDR3 DNA reads TGTGCCAGCATACGGACAGAAAACCCCTACGAGCAGTACTTC. Translating gives CASIRTENPYEQYF. Based on the CDR3 plus reference TRBV2 and TRBJ2-7, the full variable domain is EPEVTQTPSHQVTQMGQEVILRCVPISNHLYFYWYRQILGQKVEFLVSFYNNEISEKSEIFDDQFSVERPDGSNFTLKIRSTKLEDSAMYFCASIRTENPYEQYFGPGTRLTVT.

The genes are TRBV9 and TRBJ2-7; D is possibly TRBD2 (5 bases). This CDR3 is 14 amino acids long. The V end was cut by 0 bases, the J end by 2 bases, with 9 bases between. Germline V gene sequence: CDR1 SGDLS, CDR2 YYNGEE. As DNA, the CDR3 is TGTGCCAGCAGCGTAGACCTAGCTACCTACGAGCAGTACTTC. Amino acid sequence: CASSVDLATYEQYF.

V is TRBV11-3 and J is TRBJ2-1, with 16 bases fitting TRBD2. The V and J ends lost 5 bases and 9 bases, in that order; junction bases with no gene match: 7. Germline CDR1 SGHNT, CDR2 YENEEA. The CDR3 extends over 16 amino acids. CDR3 DNA: TGTGCCAGCAGCCCCGGGACTAGCGGGAGGGGGCGTGAGCAGTTCTTC. It is translated as CASSPGTSGRGREQFF.

The V call is TRBV10-3, the J call TRBJ2-3; 10 bases fit TRBD2. V dropped 8 bases and J dropped 5; count of bases not matched to a gene: 7. Germline CDR1 is ENHRY and CDR2 is SYGVKD. This CDR3 has 14 residues. The CDR3 region is CAIFVVAGGDTQYF. CDR3 DNA sequence: TGTGCCATCTTCGTAGTAGCGGGGGGAGATACGCAGTATTTT.

J is TRBJ2-7 and V is TRBV3-1 (or the pseudogene TRBV3-2), with TRBD2 identical over 11 bases. Germline CDR1 reads LGHDT; CDR2 reads YNNKEL (reference sequence). The CDR3 extends over 17 amino acids. V was pared by 0 bases and J by 4 bases, with 8 bases of the junction left unmatched. For the CDR3, the DNA is TGTGCCAGCAGCCAAGATCCTAGCGGGAGGCTTAGGTACGAGCAGTACTTC. Its protein is CASSQDPSGRLRYEQYF.

V gene TRBV4-3 combines with J gene TRBJ2-3; D may be TRBD1 (5 bases). Between the trimmed V and J ends, which lost 0 bases and 0 bases, there was a span of 16 bases. Germline loops: CDR1 LGHNA, CDR2 YSLEER. The length of the CDR3 is 18 residues. The CDR3 sequence is CASSQDLLGLGSTDTQYF. In nucleotides, the CDR3 is TGCGCCAGCAGCCAAGATCTGTTGGGGCTGGGCAGCACAGATACGCAGTATTTT.

J is TRBJ1-2 and V is TRBV14; 8 bases align to TRBD1. V dropped 1 base and J dropped 4; count of bases not matched to a gene: 8. The germline CDR1 and CDR2 sequences are SGHDN and FVKESK. The CDR3 is made up of 16 amino acids. CDR3 DNA sequence: TGTGCCAGCAGCCAAGCTGGGACAGGCCCAACCTATGGCTACACCTTC. It translates to CASSQAGTGPTYGYTF.

This clone was observed once. This chain connects TRBV20-1 to TRBJ1-6, with unresolved D. Trimming removed 6 bases from V and 10 bases from J, with 10 bases in between. From germline, CDR1 is DFQATT and CDR2 SNEGSKA (reference sequence). CDR3 length: 11 amino acids. The CDR3: CSAGNDSPLHF. The CDR3 coding sequence is TGCAGTGCCGGGAACGACTCACCCCTCCACTTT.

Written as DNA, the CDR3 is TGTGCCAGCAGCGTACTCGACACCGGGGAGCTGTTTTTT. Translated, it gives CASSVLDTGELFF. The rearrangement uses TRBV9 and TRBJ2-2, with D unresolved. V was cut by 1 base and J by 3 bases, with 4 bases left in between. Per the germline V gene, CDR1 is SGDLS and CDR2 is YYNGEE. The CDR3 is 13 residues long.

The chain joins TRBV19 to TRBJ1-1; 7 bases match TRBD1. The J segment lost 4 bases and the V segment lost 3 bases, leaving 5 bases of the junction unmatched. Looked up from germline, CDR1 is LNHDA and CDR2 is SQIVND (reference sequence). The CDR3 covers 14 residues. The CDR3 DNA reads as TGTGCCAGTAGTATCGTCCGGGACAGCACTGAAGCTTTCTTT. It specifies CASSIVRDSTEAFF.

The V gene is TRBV7-9, the J gene TRBJ2-2; the match to TRBD2 covers 8 bases. The CDR3 is 15 amino acids. In germline, CDR1 is SEHNR, CDR2 FQNEAQ (reference sequence). V lost 5 bases, J lost 6 bases, and 8 bases stayed unmatched. Here the CDR3 DNA reads TGTGCCAGCAGCGCGGGGACTAGTCGGGCCGGGGAGCTGTTTTTT. Translated: CASSAGTSRAGELFF.